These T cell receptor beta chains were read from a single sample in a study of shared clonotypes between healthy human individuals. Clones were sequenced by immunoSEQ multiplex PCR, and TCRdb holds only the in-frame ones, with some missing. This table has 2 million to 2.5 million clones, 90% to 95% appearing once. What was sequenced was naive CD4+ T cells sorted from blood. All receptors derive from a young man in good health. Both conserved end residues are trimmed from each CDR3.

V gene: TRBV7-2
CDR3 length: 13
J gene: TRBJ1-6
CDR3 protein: ASSLGQGYNSPLH

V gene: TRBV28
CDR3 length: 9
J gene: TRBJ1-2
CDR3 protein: ASSLNYGYT

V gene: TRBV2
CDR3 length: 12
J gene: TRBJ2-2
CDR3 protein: ASSQGRVSGELF

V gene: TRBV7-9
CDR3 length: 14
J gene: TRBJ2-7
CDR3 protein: ASSSEDSPYPYEQY

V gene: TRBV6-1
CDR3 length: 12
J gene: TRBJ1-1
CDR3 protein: ASSEFREYTEAF

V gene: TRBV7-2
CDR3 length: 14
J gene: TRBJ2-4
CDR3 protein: ASSLEGSGKKNIQY

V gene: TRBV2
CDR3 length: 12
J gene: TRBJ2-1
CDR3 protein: ASAPSQGRNEQF

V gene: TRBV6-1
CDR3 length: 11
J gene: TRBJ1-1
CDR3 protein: ASSRQGNTEAF

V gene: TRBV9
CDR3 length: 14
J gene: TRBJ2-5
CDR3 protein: ASSAWDRGFQETQY

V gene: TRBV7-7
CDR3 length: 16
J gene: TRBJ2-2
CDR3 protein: ASSLAPKGQRYTGELF

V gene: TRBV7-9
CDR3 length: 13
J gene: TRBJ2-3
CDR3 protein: ASRSGTGYTDTQY

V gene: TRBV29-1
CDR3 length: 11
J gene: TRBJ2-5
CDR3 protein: SVWTGGAETQY

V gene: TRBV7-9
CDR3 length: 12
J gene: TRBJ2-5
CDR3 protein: ASSLAEIQETQY

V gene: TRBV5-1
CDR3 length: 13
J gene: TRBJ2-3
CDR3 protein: ASSPGGQSTDTQY

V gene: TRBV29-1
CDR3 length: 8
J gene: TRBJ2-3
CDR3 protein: SASGDTQY

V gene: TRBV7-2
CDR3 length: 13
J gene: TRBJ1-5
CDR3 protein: ASSARSGGDQPQH

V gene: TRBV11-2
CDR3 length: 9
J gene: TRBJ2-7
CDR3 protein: ASSLVYEQY

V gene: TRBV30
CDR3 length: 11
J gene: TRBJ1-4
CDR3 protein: AWILLTNEKLF

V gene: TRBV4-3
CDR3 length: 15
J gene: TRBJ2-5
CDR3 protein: ASSQGGQNPHQETQY

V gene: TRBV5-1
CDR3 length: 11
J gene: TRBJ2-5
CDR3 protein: ASSFGSGETQY

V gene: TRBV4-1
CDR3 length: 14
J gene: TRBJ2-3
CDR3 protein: ASSQEAPPNGDTQY

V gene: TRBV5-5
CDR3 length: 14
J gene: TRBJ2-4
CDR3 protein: ASSIRTGAAKNIQY

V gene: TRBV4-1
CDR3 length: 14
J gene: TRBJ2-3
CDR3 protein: ASSQRGARSTDTQY

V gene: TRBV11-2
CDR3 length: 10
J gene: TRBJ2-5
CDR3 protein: ASSRFQETQY

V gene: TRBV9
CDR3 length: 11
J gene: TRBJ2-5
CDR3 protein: ASSVGKEETQY

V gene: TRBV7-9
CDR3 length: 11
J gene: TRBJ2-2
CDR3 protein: ASSFYGAGELF

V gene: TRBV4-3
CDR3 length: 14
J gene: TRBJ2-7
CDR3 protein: ASSQDLAAAVVEQY

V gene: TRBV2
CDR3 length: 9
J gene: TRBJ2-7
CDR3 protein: ASSWGGEQY

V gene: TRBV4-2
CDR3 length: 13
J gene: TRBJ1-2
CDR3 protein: ASSQSGQGDYGYT

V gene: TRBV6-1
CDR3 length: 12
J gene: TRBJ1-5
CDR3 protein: ASSDGTNYQPQH

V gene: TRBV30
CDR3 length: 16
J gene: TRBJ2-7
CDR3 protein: AWSVRQDGVYSPYEQY

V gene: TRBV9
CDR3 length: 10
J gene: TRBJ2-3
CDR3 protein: ASSGWTGSQY

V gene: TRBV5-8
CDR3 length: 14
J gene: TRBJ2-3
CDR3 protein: ASSLYGDRDTDTQY

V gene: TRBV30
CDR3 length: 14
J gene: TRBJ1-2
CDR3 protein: AWSGAGGRFNYGYT

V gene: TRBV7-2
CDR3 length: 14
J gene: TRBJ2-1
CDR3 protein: ASSTPRGVAYNEQF

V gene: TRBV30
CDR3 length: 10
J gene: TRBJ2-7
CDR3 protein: AWSVALNEQY

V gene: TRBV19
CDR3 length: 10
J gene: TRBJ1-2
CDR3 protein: ASSPRAYGYT